This entry lists 18 T cell receptor beta chains sequenced from one sample in a study of CD8 T cells in ankylosing spondylitis. TCRdb re-called the 5' RACE reads with MiXCR, one entry per CDR3 protein. This table holds fewer than 550,000 distinct CDR3 sequences, under 5.5% found once. Their cognate antigens are unknown. Findings and limits, study-wide: Characteristic of ankylosing spondylitis blood, it appeared, was a TCR beta motif comprising about eight highly homologous variants.

The sample was blood, either unsorted or a sorted T cell fraction (not recorded which). The receptor source for this set is a male donor with ankylosing spondylitis.

The CDR3 spells CSAKDHHTEAFF. CDR3 DNA sequence: TGCAGTGCTAAGGACCACCACACTGAAGCTTTCTTT. The rearrangement uses TRBV20-1 and TRBJ1-1; no clear D gene. Germline loops: CDR1 DFQATT, CDR2 SNEGSKA (reference sequence). The CDR3 runs to 12 residues. V was trimmed by 4 bases and J by 3 bases, leaving 9 bases between them.

This clonotype occurred many times. The V call is TRBV7-2, the J call TRBJ2-3; 7 bases line up with TRBD2. After removal of 3 bases from V and 4 bases from J, the junction contained 4 bases not matched to a gene. CDR1 is SGHTA and CDR2 is FQGNSA in the germline V gene. This CDR3 contains 14 residues. CDR3 DNA sequence: TGTGCCAGCAGCTTCCGGAGCGGGGCAGATACGCAGTATTTT. It specifies CASSFRSGADTQYF.

This clonotype was seen many times. V is TRBV5-5 and J is TRBJ2-7; D tentatively fits TRBD1 or TRBD2 (5 bases each). V was shortened by 2 bases and J by 2 bases, with 14 bases between the two germline ends. Germline V gives CDR1 SGHKS, CDR2 YYEKEE (reference sequence). The CDR3 loop spans 15 amino acids. The CDR3 here is CASSFIRDGTYEQYF. The CDR3, as DNA: TGTGCCAGCAGCTTTATAAGGGACGGTACCTACGAGCAGTACTTC.

Details on this clonotype: The germline gene is not matched at one end of the junction; a read error may be the cause. The rearrangement joins TRBV2 to TRBJ2-6; maybe TRBD1 (5 bases). Germline lookup yields CDR1 SNHLY and CDR2 FYNNEI. CDR3 length: 14 residues. The CDR3 spells CASILESGANVRTF. The CDR3 DNA reads TGTGCCAGCATTTTAGAATCTGGGGCCAACGTCCGGACTTTC. Variable domain in full (rest from reference TRBV2 and TRBJ2-6): EPEVTQTPSHQVTQMGQEVILRCVPISNHLYFYWYRQILGQKVEFLVSFYNNEISEKSEIFDDQFSVERPDGSNFTLKIRSTKLEDSAMYFCASILESGANVRTFGAGSRLTVL.

This clonotype was counted at least ten times. The chain couples TRBV12-3 or TRBV12-4 to TRBJ2-5; D is tentatively TRBD1 or TRBD2 (5 bases each). V dropped 4 bases and J dropped 7 bases, with 19 bases sitting between them. The CDR3 runs 15 residues. CDR3 coding DNA: TGTGCCAGCAGTTCGCCGGGACCCCTAGGCGGGACCCAGTACTTC. Amino acids: CASSSPGPLGGTQYF.

Ten or more counts support this clonotype. The chain combines TRBV10-3 with TRBJ2-1; 7 bases map to TRBD2. The germline V gene encodes CDR1 ENHRY and CDR2 SYGVKD. The V gene end was trimmed by 0 bases and the J gene end by 3 bases; junction bases not matched to a gene: 5. This CDR3 comprises 16 residues. DNA of the CDR3: TGTGCCATCAGTGAGTCTGCAGCGGGATTCTACAATGAGCAGTTCTTC. Translated: CAISESAAGFYNEQFF.

The rearrangement joins TRBV5-1 to TRBJ2-5; tentative D call: TRBD2 (6 bases). The CDR3 contains 13 residues. Trimming left V 7 bases short and J 1 base short, with 11 bases between. Germline V lookup: CDR1 SGHRS, CDR2 YFSETQ. CDR3 amino acids: CASGGAGQETQYF. The CDR3 nucleotides are TGCGCCAGCGGCGGAGCGGGCCAAGAGACCCAGTACTTC.

The sample holds many counts of this clonotype. This chain connects TRBV29-1 to TRBJ2-3; TRBD2 aligns across 9 bases. Per the germline V gene, CDR1 is SQVTM and CDR2 is ANQGSEA. The CDR3 loop spans 14 amino acids. V shed 6 bases, J shed 4 bases, and the junction held 8 bases outside the gene matches. CDR3 nucleotides: TGCAGCGTCGGACCTAGCGGGGTCGCAGATACGCAGTATTTT. Translated: CSVGPSGVADTQYF.

This clonotype was counted many times. V and J are TRBV5-1 and TRBJ1-1; TRBD1 might be the D (5 bases). The germline gives CDR1 SGHRS, CDR2 YFSETQ. The CDR3 covers 16 residues. V lost 1 base to trimming and J lost 6 bases, with 19 bases between them. CDR3 sequence: CASSLSKGEGKAEAFF. The CDR3 DNA sequence: TGCGCCAGCAGCTTGTCGAAAGGGGAGGGAAAAGCTGAAGCTTTCTTT.

This clonotype was seen repeatedly, ten times or more. The chain has TRBV6-5 and TRBJ1-2; a possible D gene is TRBD1 (5 bases). CDR3 length: 16 residues. Per germline, CDR1 MNHEY and CDR2 SVGAGI. V was clipped by 0 bases and J by 4 bases, with 15 bases between them. The CDR3 DNA sequence: TGTGCCAGCAGTTACTCGAGTCGGGGGGAGAGCTATGGCTACACCTTC. It encodes CASSYSSRGESYGYTF.

In this sample, this clonotype turned up many times. The chain joins TRBV24-1 to TRBJ2-4; D is unresolved. This CDR3 contains 15 residues. The ends were cut back, 4 bases at V and 0 bases at J, with 9 bases in the middle. Germline values: CDR1 KGHDR, CDR2 SFDVKD. CDR3 nucleotides: TGTGCCACCAGTGACTCAGAGGTAGCCAAAAACATTCAGTACTTC. It yields the protein CATSDSEVAKNIQYF.

This clonotype was picked up many times. The gene calls are TRBV20-1 and TRBJ2-3; TRBD2 aligns across 9 bases. V was clipped by 6 bases and J by 6 bases; unmatched bases: 10. There are 14 residues in the CDR3. From germline, CDR1 is DFQATT and CDR2 SNEGSKA (reference sequence). In DNA form, the CDR3 reads TGCAGTGCCCCGACAGCGGGAGGCTCGGATACGCAGTATTTT. Encoded protein: CSAPTAGGSDTQYF.

Ten or more counts support this clonotype. The gene calls are TRBV6-5 and TRBJ1-1; the match to TRBD1 covers 9 bases. CDR1 MNHEY and CDR2 SVGAGI come from the germline V gene. The CDR3 covers 13 residues. The V and J ends lost 5 bases and 7 bases, in that order; junction bases with no gene match: 5. CDR3 residues: CASSNRGRGEAFF. CDR3 DNA: TGTGCCAGCAGTAACAGGGGGCGAGGTGAAGCTTTCTTT.

This clonotype was observed at least ten times. This chain joins TRBV5-1 and TRBJ1-5; 11 positions match TRBD1. This CDR3 has 18 amino acids. V shed 3 bases and J 5 bases; nucleotides not matched to a gene: 13. CDR1 and CDR2 from the germline V gene are SGHRS and YFSETQ. CDR3 loop: CASSSEDRGREKHQPQHF. The CDR3 nucleotides read TGCGCCAGCAGCTCTGAGGACAGGGGGCGAGAGAAACATCAGCCCCAGCATTTT.

The chain carries TRBV7-6 and TRBJ1-5; D might be TRBD1 (6 bases). The ends were cut back, 1 base at V and 6 bases at J, with 22 bases in the middle. Germline V gene lookup returns CDR1 SGHVS and CDR2 FNYEAQ. CDR3 length equals 18 residues. The CDR3 coding sequence is TGTGCCAGCAGCTTAGTTGGTCAGGAGACAGGTATCGGTCAGCCCCAGCATTTT. Translated, it gives CASSLVGQETGIGQPQHF.

This clonotype has at least ten counts. V usage is TRBV7-9 and J usage is TRBJ2-5; 7 bases are a match to TRBD1. This CDR3 contains 13 residues. V dropped 11 bases and J dropped 4; count of bases not matched to a gene: 10. Germline V gene data show CDR1 as SEHNR and CDR2 as FQNEAQ (reference sequence). The CDR3 spells CAGLGQLGETQYF. DNA of the CDR3: TGTGCCGGACTGGGACAGCTGGGAGAGACCCAGTACTTC. Combining the CDR3 with reference TRBV7-9 and TRBJ2-5 gives the whole variable domain DTGVSQNPRHKITKRGQNVTFRCDPISEHNRLYWYRQTLGQGPEFLTYFQNEAQLEKSRLLSDRFSAERPKGSFSTLEIQRTEQGDSAMYLCAGLGQLGETQYFGPGTRLLVL.

At least ten counts were recorded for this clonotype. This sequence joins TRBV5-6 and TRBJ2-5; possible D gene TRBD1, 6 bases. The V end lost 2 bases, the J end lost 5 bases, and 10 bases lay between the germline ends. CDR3 length: 13 residues. From germline, CDR1 is SGHDT and CDR2 YYEEEE. The CDR3 is CASSFYRVETQYF. The CDR3 DNA sequence: TGTGCCAGCAGCTTCTACAGGGTCGAGACCCAGTACTTC.

The chain links TRBV7-2 to TRBJ2-5, with 15 bases matching TRBD2. J gave up 6 bases and V 4 bases, and 6 bases lay outside the gene matches. This CDR3 contains 16 residues. CDR1 SGHTA and CDR2 FQGNSA come from the germline V gene. The CDR3 spells CASSYRTSGGAQTQYF. The CDR3 nucleotides are TGTGCCAGCAGCTATCGGACTAGCGGGGGGGCACAGACCCAGTACTTC.